These T cell receptor beta chains were read from a single sample in a study of tumor-infiltrating lymphocytes in oesophageal squamous cell carcinoma. TCRdb fed the PCR reads into MiXCR, producing one record per CDR3 protein. The sample has about 12,000 distinct CDR3 sequences, 55% to 60% seen once; the top ten hold roughly 32%. Sample: esophageal tumor tissue. These receptors came from a female donor with esophageal squamous cell carcinoma. Each CDR3 is given with its conserved first and last residue. D genes are given only for firm matches. Clone size is not always given. Where it is, it says once, few, many or a class for expanded clones.

d_gene: -
v_gene: TRBV7-2
j_gene: TRBJ2-7
abundance: -
CDR3aa: CASSLDGTRNEQYF
CDR3nt: TGTGCCAGCAGCTTAGATGGGACAAGGAATGAGCAGTACTTC

d_gene: TRBD2
v_gene: TRBV7-3
j_gene: TRBJ2-5
abundance: few
CDR3aa: CASSLVAGLETQYF
CDR3nt: TGTGCCAGCAGCTTAGTAGCGGGGTTGGAGACCCAGTACTTC

d_gene: TRBD2
v_gene: TRBV7-7
j_gene: TRBJ2-1
abundance: -
CDR3aa: CASSLFSGSYNEQFF
CDR3nt: TGTGCTAGCAGCTTATTTAGCGGGAGTTACAATGAGCAGTTCTTC

d_gene: TRBD2
v_gene: TRBV6-2/TRBV6-3
j_gene: TRBJ2-7
abundance: few
CDR3aa: CASTQRGLNYEQYF
CDR3nt: TGTGCCAGCACCCAGCGGGGACTAAACTACGAGCAGTACTTC

d_gene: TRBD1
v_gene: TRBV7-3
j_gene: TRBJ2-5
abundance: -
CDR3aa: CASSLTGAGKQYF
CDR3nt: TGTGCCAGCAGCTTGACAGGGGCGGGCAAGCAGTACTTC

d_gene: -
v_gene: TRBV6-1
j_gene: TRBJ2-7
abundance: -
CDR3aa: CASSQGLLGYEQYF
CDR3nt: TGTGCCAGCAGTCAGGGCCTTCTGGGATACGAGCAGTACTTC

d_gene: TRBD1
v_gene: TRBV10-2
j_gene: TRBJ1-2
abundance: -
CDR3aa: CASSTATGQGAYGYTF
CDR3nt: TGCGCCAGCAGTACTGCCACCGGACAGGGGGCATATGGCTACACCTTC

d_gene: -
v_gene: TRBV11-2
j_gene: TRBJ2-7
abundance: many
CDR3aa: CASSLGGPTEQYF
CDR3nt: TGTGCCAGCAGCTTAGGGGGACCCACCGAGCAGTACTTC

d_gene: -
v_gene: TRBV7-3
j_gene: TRBJ2-1
abundance: -
CDR3aa: CASSPMGGGTYNEQFF
CDR3nt: TGTGCCAGCAGCCCAATGGGAGGGGGTACCTACAATGAGCAGTTCTTC

d_gene: -
v_gene: TRBV2
j_gene: TRBJ2-7
abundance: -
CDR3aa: CASRFLDSGRYEQYF
CDR3nt: TGTGCCAGCAGATTCCTGGACAGTGGGCGCTACGAGCAGTACTTC

d_gene: TRBD1
v_gene: TRBV6-8
j_gene: TRBJ1-2
abundance: -
CDR3aa: CASRHTGGAEGYTF
CDR3nt: TGTGCCAGCAGACACACAGGGGGCGCCGAGGGCTACACCTTC

d_gene: -
v_gene: TRBV7-6
j_gene: TRBJ2-2
abundance: -
CDR3aa: CASSKGQSTGELFF
CDR3nt: TGTGCCAGCAGCAAAGGACAGTCCACCGGGGAGCTGTTTTTT

d_gene: TRBD2
v_gene: TRBV7-8
j_gene: TRBJ2-3
abundance: few
CDR3aa: CASSRWTSGNTDTQYF
CDR3nt: TGTGCCAGCAGCAGATGGACTAGCGGGAATACAGATACGCAGTATTTT